The 25 T cell receptor beta chains given below trace back to one sample, sequenced in a study of radiation and T cells in renal cell carcinoma. Time point noted: baseline pretreatment blood. The treatment was: 15 Gy SBRT to primary tumor, nephrectomy 4 weeks later. Assay: immunoSEQ multiplex PCR; the TCRdb copy retains only in-frame clones and omits some. The data hold about 59,000 clones, with around 72% observed a single time. This sample comprised blood, obtained from a patient whose treatment included radiotherapy and nephrectomy. These receptors were collected from a man in his fifties or sixties with renal cell carcinoma.

V usage is TRBV7-2 and J usage is TRBJ2-1; D unresolved. Germline-derived CDR1 and CDR2 are SGHTA and FQGNSA. The CDR3 sequence is 14 residues long. V lost 0 bases, J lost 6 bases, and 9 bases lay in between. This chain's CDR3 is CASSLAQWANEQFF. DNA of the CDR3: TGTGCCAGCAGCTTAGCCCAATGGGCCAATGAGCAGTTCTTC.

This clone has only one observation. The genes are TRBV5-6 and TRBJ1-1; D gene uncertain. The V end was cut by 0 bases, the J end by 5 bases, with 14 bases between. CDR1 and CDR2 (germline): SGHDT, YYEEEE. The CDR3 contains 15 residues. Written as DNA, the CDR3 is TGTGCCAGCAGCTTGGTTTTTTTCCCCCGGACTGAAGCTTTCTTT. Translating it yields CASSLVFFPRTEAFF.

V gene TRBV9 combines with J gene TRBJ2-7; D possibly corresponds to TRBD2 (6 bases). Germline lookup yields CDR1 SGDLS and CDR2 YYNGEE. V lost 0 bases and J 0 bases, leaving 16 bases between the germline ends. The CDR3 runs 17 residues. CDR3 amino acids: CASSVVSIGGSSYEQYF. The DNA of the CDR3 is TGTGCCAGCAGCGTAGTCTCCATCGGGGGAAGCTCCTACGAGCAGTACTTC.

In its sample, this clone was seen a few times. The rearrangement uses TRBV7-3 and TRBJ2-1, with 8 bases that match TRBD2. The germline CDR1 and CDR2 sequences are SGHTA and FQGTGA. J was trimmed by 8 bases and V by 4 bases; bases with no gene match: 7. The CDR3 length is 14 residues. The CDR3 DNA reads as TGTGCCAGCAGCTCGGGACTAGTTGGCGATGAGCAGTTCTTC. Its translation: CASSSGLVGDEQFF.

This chain joins TRBV19 and TRBJ2-5; 10 bases align to TRBD1. The better agreement between TRBJ2-7 and the DNA end casts doubt on the J call. This CDR3 region has 16 residues. The germline CDR1 and CDR2 sequences are LNHDA and SQIVND (reference sequence). The CDR3 sequence: CASSPTPGTGVSEQYF. The CDR3 DNA reads TGTGCCAGTAGTCCAACCCCCGGGACAGGGGTCTCCGAGCAGTACTTC.

The chain employs TRBV7-2 and TRBJ2-7; 11 nucleotides agree with TRBD2. The J segment lost 5 bases and the V segment lost 5 bases, leaving 8 bases of the junction unmatched. The germline CDR1 and CDR2 sequences are SGHTA and FQGNSA. This CDR3 spans 15 amino acids. CDR3 loop: CASSPVAGGRDEQYF. In nucleotides, the CDR3 is TGTGCCAGCAGCCCCGTAGCGGGGGGGCGGGACGAGCAGTACTTC.

The chain links TRBV7-3 to TRBJ2-1; 8 bases are a match to TRBD1. V lost 2 bases to trimming and J lost 7 bases; unmatched junction nucleotides: 1. The CDR3 is 13 amino acids. The germline CDR1 and CDR2 sequences are SGHTA and FQGTGA. Written as DNA, the CDR3 is TGTGCCAGCAGCTTAGGACAGGGTAATGAGCAGTTCTTC. Encoded protein: CASSLGQGNEQFF.

The gene calls are TRBV6-5 and TRBJ1-4, with 7 bases identical to TRBD1. V lost 2 bases and J lost 5; bases outside the gene matches: 5. CDR1 and CDR2 from the germline V gene are MNHEY and SVGAGI. The CDR3 has 15 amino acids. CDR3 sequence: CASSYDRARNEKLFF. The CDR3 region has the DNA TGTGCCAGCAGTTACGACAGGGCGAGAAATGAAAAACTGTTTTTT.

CDR3: CASSLVYSGYEQYV. The CDR3 DNA sequence: TGTGCCAGCAGCTTGGTATACAGCGGCTACGAGCAGTACGTC. The rearrangement links TRBV5-6 to TRBJ2-7; perhaps TRBD2 as D (5 bases). Germline loops: CDR1 SGHDT, CDR2 YYEEEE. The CDR3 totals 14 residues. Trimming cost V 0 bases and J 3 bases, with 10 bases left between them.

The chain uses TRBV5-1 and TRBJ2-3, with 10 bases that match TRBD2. Looked up from germline, CDR1 is SGHRS and CDR2 is YFSETQ. This CDR3 comprises 16 residues. Trimming took 0 bases from V and 6 from J; bases not matched to a gene: 7. As DNA, the CDR3 is TGCGCCAGCAGCTTGGGGGCTAGCGGGAGAGCGGATACGCAGTATTTT. This gives the protein CASSLGASGRADTQYF.

V is TRBV11-2 and J is TRBJ1-4, with 7 bases fitting TRBD1. CDR3 size: 14 residues. The V gene's germline CDR1 is SGHAT and CDR2 FQNNGV. V shed 5 bases, J shed 4 bases, and the junction held 4 bases outside the gene matches. DNA of the CDR3: TGTGCCAGCAGCCTCAGGGGGGATAATGAAAAACTGTTTTTT. Translating gives CASSLRGDNEKLFF.

This clone showed up just a few times. The chain has TRBV29-1 and TRBJ1-1; D is uncertain. The CDR3 extends over 12 amino acids. The V gene lost 0 bases and the J gene lost 8 bases, with 10 bases spanning the gap. CDR1 SQVTM and CDR2 ANQGSEA come from the germline V gene. Here the CDR3 reads CSVEDVWREAFF. The CDR3 DNA reads TGCAGCGTTGAAGACGTTTGGAGGGAAGCTTTCTTT. Full variable domain (remainder filled in from reference TRBV29-1 and TRBJ1-1): SAVISQKPSRDICQRGTSLTIQCQVDSQVTMMFWYRQQPGQSLTLIATANQGSEATYESGFVIDKFPISRPNLTFSTLTVSNMSPEDSSIYLCSVEDVWREAFFGQGTRLTVV.

The V call is TRBV5-1, the J call TRBJ2-7, with 7 positions matching TRBD1. CDR1 and CDR2 from the germline V gene are SGHRS and YFSETQ. V shed 4 bases and J 3 bases; nucleotides not matched to a gene: 10. The CDR3 sequence is 15 residues long. The CDR3 coding sequence is TGCGCCAGCAGCCTTACGTGGGGACAGAACTACGAGCAGTACTTC. Residues: CASSLTWGQNYEQYF.

About this clone itself: The junction departs from germline at one end; a sequencing error may be responsible. The genes are TRBV29-1 and TRBJ2-3, with 9 bases aligning to TRBD1. Germline loops: CDR1 SQVTM, CDR2 ANQGSEA. This CDR3 is built from 17 residues. The CDR3 region is CSVEGIQGAGDPDTQYF. The CDR3 DNA reads TGCAGCGTGGAAGGTATACAGGGGGCGGGAGACCCAGATACGCAGTATTTT.

This chain connects TRBV7-8 to TRBJ2-2; D possibly corresponds to TRBD2 (5 bases). V lost 1 base, J lost 6 bases, and 6 bases lay in between. CDR1 SGHVS and CDR2 FQNEAQ come from the germline V gene. The CDR3 has 13 residues. The CDR3 loop reads CASSLVLAGELFF. The CDR3 DNA is TGTGCCAGCAGCTTAGTACTAGCCGGGGAGCTGTTTTTT.

This clone was seen a few times. The chain recombines TRBV30 with TRBJ1-2; D uncertain. V dropped 6 bases and J dropped 1 base, with 18 bases sitting between them. This CDR3 has 15 amino acids. Germline lookup yields CDR1 GTSNPN and CDR2 SVGIG (reference sequence). The CDR3 DNA reads TGTGCCTGTAATCCCGGACGGTATAATAACTATGGCTACACCTTC. Its translation is CACNPGRYNNYGYTF.

This clone occurred once. The rearrangement uses TRBV9 and TRBJ2-4; 9 bases are shared with TRBD2. The length of the CDR3 is 15 residues. CDR1 and CDR2 from the germline V gene are SGDLS and YYNGEE. J lost 8 bases, V lost 0 bases, and 6 bases had no gene match. The CDR3 DNA sequence: TGTGCCAGCAGCGTAGACGCTAGCGGGACGCACATTCAGTACTTC. This gives the protein CASSVDASGTHIQYF.

The genes are TRBV6-1 and TRBJ1-6, with a tentative D call TRBD1 (5 bases). The CDR3 loop spans 14 amino acids. The germline V gene has CDR1 MNHNS and CDR2 SASEGT. The V and J ends lost 5 bases and 5 bases respectively, with 10 bases between them. CDR3 nucleotide sequence: TGTGCCAGCAGTCGACAGAGAGATAATTCACCCCTCCACTTT. Its protein product is CASSRQRDNSPLHF.

The chain carries TRBV12-5 and TRBJ1-4; D remains unclear. The CDR3 is 16 amino acids. Germline assignment: CDR1 LGHNT and CDR2 FRNRAP. Trimming took off 1 base at V and 5 bases at J, with 14 bases between the two ends. DNA for the CDR3: TGTGCTAGTGGTTTGGGTAATGGTAACTTAAATGAAAAACTGTTTTTT. Amino acid sequence: CASGLGNGNLNEKLFF.

The J gene is TRBJ2-4, the V gene TRBV21-1; the D call TRBD2 from the table was never checked on the DNA. TRBV21-1 is flagged as a pseudogene. The CDR3 consists of 16 residues. In DNA form, the CDR3 reads TGTGCCAGCAGCTCCCGGGACTTAAAAGCCAAAAACATTCAGTACTTC. Translating it yields CASSSRDLKAKNIQYF.

The gene calls are TRBV5-1 and TRBJ1-2; weak D call: TRBD1 (6 bases). Germline V gene data show CDR1 as SGHRS and CDR2 as YFSETQ. Between the trimmed V and J ends, which lost 6 bases and 4 bases, there was a span of 13 bases. This CDR3 is 13 amino acids long. In DNA form, the CDR3 reads TGCGCCAGCACCGGACAGACCTCCTATGGCTACACCTTC. Its translation: CASTGQTSYGYTF.

This clone was observed a single time. The chain employs TRBV29-1 and TRBJ2-2; no clear D gene. In germline, CDR1 is SQVTM, CDR2 ANQGSEA. The CDR3 extends over 12 amino acids. V lost 7 bases to trimming and J lost 8 bases, with 14 bases between them. The CDR3 here is CSAFGSVGELFF. For the CDR3, the DNA is TGCAGCGCTTTCGGTTCGGTTGGGGAGCTGTTTTTT.

This clone was detected only a few times. This chain joins TRBV6-6 and TRBJ2-5; 9 positions match TRBD1. The J call may be wrong; the DNA end is better matched by TRBJ2-7. The CDR3 extends over 14 amino acids. Per the germline V gene, CDR1 is MNHNY and CDR2 is SVGAGI (reference sequence). Here the CDR3 DNA reads TGTGCCAGTTCCGAGGGACAGGGAGAGTTCGAGCAGTACTTC. It translates to CASSEGQGEFEQYF.

The chain couples TRBV11-3 to TRBJ1-1; D call uncertain. This CDR3 comprises 14 residues. Germline V gene data show CDR1 as SGHNT and CDR2 as YENEEA. Trimming took 7 bases from V and 5 from J, leaving 17 bases between them. CDR3 amino acids: CASNSVGIETEAFF. The CDR3 DNA reads TGTGCCAGCAACTCGGTGGGGATTGAAACTGAAGCTTTCTTT.

The V call is TRBV6-4, the J call TRBJ2-5; D uncertain. This CDR3 is 13 amino acids long. V lost 3 bases and J 7 bases, leaving 12 bases between the germline ends. The germline V gene encodes CDR1 MRHNA and CDR2 SNTAGT. The CDR3 DNA reads as TGTGCCAGCAGTGAAGACCCTCTGGGGACCCAGTACTTC. This codes for CASSEDPLGTQYF.